These 13 T cell receptor beta chains were all obtained from the same sample, sequenced in a study of blood T cells in healthy people across ages. PCR was performed a second time for roughly 6 to 12 cycles using a sample-barcoded 5' primer and a J-beta primer mix. TCRdb called the 5' RACE reads again in MiXCR, with one record for every CDR3 protein. The data hold under 1,000,000 distinct CDR3 sequences, with approximately 35% observed a single time. What was sequenced was blood. The receptors originated from a young man in good health.

This clonotype has a count of ten or more. The genes are TRBV10-3 and TRBJ2-3; D is uncertain. The CDR3 contains 13 residues. Trimming removed 5 bases from V and 4 bases from J, with 10 bases in between. Germline loops: CDR1 ENHRY, CDR2 SYGVKD. CDR3 amino acids: CAISIDSPDTQYF. CDR3 nucleotides: TGTGCCATCAGTATAGACTCCCCAGATACGCAGTATTTT.

This clonotype came up a few times. This clone may be a read error of a much larger clone one base away. This chain links TRBV7-2 with TRBJ2-7; TRBD1 or TRBD2 may be the D gene (6 bases each). Germline CDR1 and CDR2: SGHTA and FQGNSA. With 4 bases removed from V and 7 bases from J, the gap between germline ends came to 20 bases. The CDR3 has 15 residues. CDR3 sequence: CASSSAGHTYNEQYF. In DNA, the CDR3 is TGTGCCAGCAGCTCGGCGGGACACACTTACAATGAGCAGTACTTC.

On this clonotype itself: A much larger clone differs by one base, so this may be a read error. Here the CDR3 reads CASRESGNEQFF. CDR3 coding DNA: TGTGCCAGCAGAGAATCTGGGAACGAGCAGTTCTTC. The chain employs TRBV6-2 or TRBV6-3 and TRBJ2-1; D is uncertain. CDR3 length equals 12 residues. Per the germline V gene, CDR1 is MNHEY and CDR2 is SVGEGT. The V gene lost 6 bases and the J gene lost 10 bases, with 13 bases spanning the gap.

This clonotype has more than one count but fewer than ten. The V gene is TRBV7-9, the J gene TRBJ2-1; D uncertain. Germline V gives CDR1 SEHNR, CDR2 FQNEAQ (reference sequence). The CDR3 is made up of 14 amino acids. V lost 0 bases and J lost 8, with 11 bases in between. For the CDR3, the DNA is TGTGCCAGCAGCTTAGCGCAGGCCTCTCATGAGCAGTTCTTC. This translates into CASSLAQASHEQFF.

This clonotype was seen a handful of times. The rearrangement uses TRBV1 and TRBJ1-1; TRBD1, the table's D call, was not compared with the DNA. TRBV1 is deemed a pseudogene. The CDR3 runs 14 residues. CDR3 in DNA: TGCACCAGCAGCCACCTGGGGGAAGCAACTGAAGCTTTCTTT. This encodes CTSSHLGEATEAFF.

This clonotype was counted many times. The rearrangement joins TRBV7-2 to TRBJ2-3; 11 bases line up with TRBD2. V was clipped by 5 bases and J by 0 bases; unmatched bases: 7. The CDR3 has 17 residues. The germline V gene has CDR1 SGHTA and CDR2 FQGNSA. The CDR3 DNA sequence: TGTGCCAGCAGCCCCCTAGCGGGGGGCCTTAGCACAGATACGCAGTATTTT. It codes for CASSPLAGGLSTDTQYF.

The V gene is TRBV9, the J gene TRBJ1-2, with 7 bases lining up with TRBD1. The CDR3 is 12 amino acids. J lost 9 bases, V lost 5 bases, and 7 bases had no gene match. Germline lookup yields CDR1 SGDLS and CDR2 YYNGEE. The CDR3 is CASRDNRGSYTF. DNA of the CDR3: TGTGCCAGCAGGGACAACAGGGGTAGCTACACCTTC.

This rearrangement joins TRBV20-1 to TRBJ2-3, with D possibly TRBD2 on 7 matching bases. Trimming removed 3 bases from V and 8 bases from J, with 15 bases in between. The length of the CDR3 is 13 residues. The germline CDR1 and CDR2 sequences are DFQATT and SNEGSKA (reference sequence). This chain's CDR3 is CSARLQGGGTQYF. CDR3 coding DNA: TGCAGTGCTAGGCTCCAAGGGGGGGGTACGCAGTATTTT.

This clonotype was seen only a few times. The chain has TRBV5-1 and TRBJ1-1; D remains unclear. Trimming removed 3 bases at V and 9 bases at J, with 18 bases between. This CDR3 region has 14 residues. Germline CDR1 and CDR2: SGHRS and YFSETQ. DNA for the CDR3: TGCGCCAGCAGCTCTGATACCGTAAAAAACCAAGCTTTCTTT. The encoded protein is CASSSDTVKNQAFF.

This chain joins TRBV20-1 and TRBJ1-1; D is perhaps TRBD1 (6 bases). The CDR3 has 15 amino acids. The V gene's germline CDR1 is DFQATT and CDR2 SNEGSKA (reference sequence). The germline V and J ends were trimmed by 0 bases and 1 base, with 12 bases remaining between them. The DNA of the CDR3 is TGCAGTGCTAGAGAGTTCGGACAGACGAACACTGAAGCTTTCTTT. This translates into CSAREFGQTNTEAFF.

This clonotype was observed many times. V usage is TRBV20-1 and J usage is TRBJ2-1; D not certain. The CDR3 consists of 13 residues. Trimming cost V 5 bases and J 7 bases, with 15 bases left between them. CDR1 is DFQATT and CDR2 is SNEGSKA in the germline V gene (reference sequence). This CDR3 reads CSAPPRILNEQFF. Written as DNA, the CDR3 is TGCAGTGCTCCTCCTAGAATTCTGAATGAGCAGTTCTTC.

The sample holds a few counts of this clonotype. This chain uses TRBV12-3 or TRBV12-4 with TRBJ2-7; 11 positions agree with TRBD1. This CDR3 region has 16 residues. V lost 5 bases, J lost 1 base, and 7 bases stayed unmatched. Here the CDR3 DNA reads TGTGCCAGCAGTCGGACCGGGACAGGGGGTTCCTACGAGCAGTACTTC. Translation gives CASSRTGTGGSYEQYF.

The chain has TRBV6-2 or TRBV6-3 and TRBJ2-7; 7 bases match TRBD1. V shed 4 bases and J 3 bases; nucleotides not matched to a gene: 6. The V gene's germline CDR1 is MNHEY and CDR2 SVGEGT. This CDR3 is 14 amino acids long. The CDR3 reads CASSSRQGFYEQYF. In DNA form, the CDR3 reads TGTGCCAGCAGTTCCCGACAGGGATTCTACGAGCAGTACTTC.